Included here is one T cell receptor (beta chain) sequence, with context. Its matching antigen is unknown. The PCR employed 60 Vbeta primers together with 13 Jbeta primers. Per the original data handling: An analysis that came later counted tens of millions of unique TCR beta chains, approximately 10 million shared. Profiling relied on immunoSEQ multiplex PCR, and the TCRdb table lists in-frame clones only, not all of them. V and J calls and clone size are as listed in that table; D and trimming were resolved from the DNA. The sample table sets out tens of thousands of clones. This specimen comes from a study of cytomegalovirus exposure and HLA in healthy donors. Study-level information: Roughly 170 million T cells yielded 100 million or so unique TCR beta sequences in earlier analysis. Study-wide results and caveats: A later analysis showed HLA-associated TCR beta chains outstripping equally common others in clonal expansion. What a later analysis showed was that several of the most significant clusters appeared linked to common viral pathogens.

The CDR3 consists of 15 residues. Trimming removed 6 bases from V and 2 bases from J; junction bases left unmatched: 10. The germline CDR1 and CDR2 sequences are MNHGY and SAAAGT. This chain joins TRBV6-8 and TRBJ2-7; TRBD2 agrees at 7 bases. This receptor was taken from a female donor in good health and CMV-seropositive. Sequenced material: PBMCs. CDR3 DNA sequence: TGTGCCAGCAGACGACTAGCAGGAGCGGCCTACGAGCAGTACTTC. This gives the protein CASRRLAGAAYEQYF.